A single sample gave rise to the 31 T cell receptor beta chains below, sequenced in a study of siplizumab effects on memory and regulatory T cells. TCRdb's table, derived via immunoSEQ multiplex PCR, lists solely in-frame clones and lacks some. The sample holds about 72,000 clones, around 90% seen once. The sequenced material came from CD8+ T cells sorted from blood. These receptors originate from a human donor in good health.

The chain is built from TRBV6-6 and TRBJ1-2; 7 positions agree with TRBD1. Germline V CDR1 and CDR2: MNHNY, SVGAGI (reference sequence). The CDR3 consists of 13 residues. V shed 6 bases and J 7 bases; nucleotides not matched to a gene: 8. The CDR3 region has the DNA TGTGCCAGCAGAATACAGGGGACGAGTGGCTACACCTTC. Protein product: CASRIQGTSGYTF.

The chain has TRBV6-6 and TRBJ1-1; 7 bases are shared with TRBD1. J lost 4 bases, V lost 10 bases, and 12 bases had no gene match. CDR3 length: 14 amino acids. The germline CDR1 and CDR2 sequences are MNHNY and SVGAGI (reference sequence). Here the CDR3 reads CATMNQGVATEAFF. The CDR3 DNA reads TGTGCCACAATGAACCAGGGGGTGGCCACTGAAGCTTTCTTT.

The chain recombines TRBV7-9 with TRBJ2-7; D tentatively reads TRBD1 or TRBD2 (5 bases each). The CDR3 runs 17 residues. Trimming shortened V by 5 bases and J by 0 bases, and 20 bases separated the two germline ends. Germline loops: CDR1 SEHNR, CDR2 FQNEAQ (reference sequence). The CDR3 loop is CASSQARQVGTSYEQYF. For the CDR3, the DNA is TGTGCCAGCAGCCAGGCCCGGCAGGTAGGGACCTCCTACGAGCAGTACTTC. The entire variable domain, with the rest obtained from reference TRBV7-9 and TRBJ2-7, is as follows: DTGVSQNPRHKITKRGQNVTFRCDPISEHNRLYWYRQTLGQGPEFLTYFQNEAQLEKSRLLSDRFSAERPKGSFSTLEIQRTEQGDSAMYLCASSQARQVGTSYEQYFGPGTRLTVT.

The CDR3 is CASSSVVFSGNTIYF. In DNA, the CDR3 is TGTGCCAGCAGCTCTGTCGTATTCTCTGGAAACACCATATATTTT. The chain uses TRBV5-6 and TRBJ1-3; D gene ambiguous. The CDR3 is 15 residues long. The V and J ends lost 3 bases and 0 bases respectively, with 10 bases between them. The V gene's germline CDR1 is SGHDT and CDR2 YYEEEE. The whole variable domain, filled in from reference TRBV5-6 and TRBJ1-3, reads DAGVTQSPTHLIKTRGQQVTLRCSPKSGHDTVSWYQQALGQGPQFIFQYYEEEERQRGNFPDRFSGHQFPNYSSELNVNALLLGDSALYLCASSSVVFSGNTIYFGEGSWLTVV.

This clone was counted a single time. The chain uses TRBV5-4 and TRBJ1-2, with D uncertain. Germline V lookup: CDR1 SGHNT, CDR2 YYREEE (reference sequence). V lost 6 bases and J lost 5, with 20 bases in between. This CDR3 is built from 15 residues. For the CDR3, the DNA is TGTGCCAGCACTAACTTGGGAGGAGATGGGTATGGCTACACCTTC. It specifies CASTNLGGDGYGYTF. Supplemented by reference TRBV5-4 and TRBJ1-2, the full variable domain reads ETGVTQSPTHLIKTRGQQVTLRCSSQSGHNTVSWYQQALGQGPQFIFQYYREEENGRGNFPPRFSGLQFPNYSSELNVNALELDDSALYLCASTNLGGDGYGYTFGSGTRLTVV.

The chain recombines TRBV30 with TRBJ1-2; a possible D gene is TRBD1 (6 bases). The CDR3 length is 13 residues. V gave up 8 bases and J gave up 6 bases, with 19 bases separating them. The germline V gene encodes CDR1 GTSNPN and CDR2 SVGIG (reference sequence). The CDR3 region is CAQVLRGFDGYTF. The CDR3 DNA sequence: TGTGCCCAAGTACTGAGGGGGTTCGATGGCTACACCTTC.

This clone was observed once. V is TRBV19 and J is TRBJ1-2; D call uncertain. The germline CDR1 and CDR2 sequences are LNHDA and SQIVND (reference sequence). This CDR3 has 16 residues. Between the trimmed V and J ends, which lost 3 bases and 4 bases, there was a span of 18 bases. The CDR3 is CASSMSPLGSAYGYTF. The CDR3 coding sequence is TGTGCCAGTAGTATGAGCCCCTTGGGCAGCGCCTATGGCTACACCTTC. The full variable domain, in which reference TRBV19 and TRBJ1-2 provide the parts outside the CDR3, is DGGITQSPKYLFRKEGQNVTLSCEQNLNHDAMYWYRQDPGQGLRLIYYSQIVNDFQKGDIAEGYSVSREKKESFPLTVTSAQKNPTAFYLCASSMSPLGSAYGYTFGSGTRLTVV.

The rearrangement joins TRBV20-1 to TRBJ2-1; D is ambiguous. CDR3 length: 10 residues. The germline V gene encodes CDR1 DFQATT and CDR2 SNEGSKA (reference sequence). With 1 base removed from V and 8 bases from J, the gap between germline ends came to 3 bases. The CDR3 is CSARAYEQFF. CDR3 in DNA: TGCAGTGCTAGAGCTTATGAGCAGTTCTTC.

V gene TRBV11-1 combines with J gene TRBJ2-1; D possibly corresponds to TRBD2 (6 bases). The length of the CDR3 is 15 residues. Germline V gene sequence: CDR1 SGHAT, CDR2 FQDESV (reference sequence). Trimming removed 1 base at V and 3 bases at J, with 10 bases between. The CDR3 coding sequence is TGTGCCAGCAGCTTAGGGGCGGGGTACTACAATGAGCAGTTCTTC. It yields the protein CASSLGAGYYNEQFF.

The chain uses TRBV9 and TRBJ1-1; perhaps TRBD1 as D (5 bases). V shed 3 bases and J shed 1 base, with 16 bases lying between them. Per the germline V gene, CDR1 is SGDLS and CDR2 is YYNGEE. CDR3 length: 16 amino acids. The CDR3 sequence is CASSDRFLGGNTEAFF. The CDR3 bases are TGTGCCAGCAGCGACAGGTTTCTGGGGGGGAACACTGAAGCTTTCTTT. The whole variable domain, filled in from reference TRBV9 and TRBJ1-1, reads DSGVTQTPKHLITATGQRVTLRCSPRSGDLSVYWYQQSLDQGLQFLIQYYNGEERAKGNILERFSAQQFPDLHSELNLSSLELGDSALYFCASSDRFLGGNTEAFFGQGTRLTVV.

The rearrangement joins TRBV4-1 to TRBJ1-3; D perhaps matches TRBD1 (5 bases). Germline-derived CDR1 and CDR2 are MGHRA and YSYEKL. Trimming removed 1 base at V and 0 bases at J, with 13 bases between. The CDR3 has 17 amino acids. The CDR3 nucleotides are TGCGCCAGCAGCCAAGTGGGACTGATGAGCTCTGGAAACACCATATATTTT. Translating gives CASSQVGLMSSGNTIYF.

CDR3 region: CASSEDEGMTNYGYTF. DNA of the CDR3: TGTGCCAGCAGTGAAGATGAAGGGATGACTAACTATGGCTACACCTTC. The V call is TRBV25-1, the J call TRBJ1-2; D not resolved. The CDR3 covers 16 residues. In germline, CDR1 is MGHDK, CDR2 SYGVNS. Trimming pared 2 bases from V and 0 bases from J, leaving 13 bases between.

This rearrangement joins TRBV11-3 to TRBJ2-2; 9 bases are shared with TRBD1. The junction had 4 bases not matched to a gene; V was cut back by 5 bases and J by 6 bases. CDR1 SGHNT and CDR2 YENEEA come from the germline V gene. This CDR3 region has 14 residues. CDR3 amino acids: CASSARQGAGELFF. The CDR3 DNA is TGTGCCAGCAGCGCTCGACAGGGGGCCGGGGAGCTGTTTTTT.

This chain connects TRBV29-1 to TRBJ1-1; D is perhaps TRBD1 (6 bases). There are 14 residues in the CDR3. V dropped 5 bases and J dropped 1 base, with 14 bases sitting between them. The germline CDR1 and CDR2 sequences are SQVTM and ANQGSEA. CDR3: CSVRGGQGNTEAFF. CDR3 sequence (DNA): TGCAGCGTTAGAGGGGGTCAGGGGAACACTGAAGCTTTCTTT.

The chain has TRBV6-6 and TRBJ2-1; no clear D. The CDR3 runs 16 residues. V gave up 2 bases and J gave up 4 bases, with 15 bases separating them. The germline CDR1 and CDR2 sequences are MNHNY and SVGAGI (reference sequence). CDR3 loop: CASSYPDSDPYNEQFF. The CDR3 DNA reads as TGTGCCAGCAGTTACCCTGACTCCGATCCTTACAATGAGCAGTTCTTC.

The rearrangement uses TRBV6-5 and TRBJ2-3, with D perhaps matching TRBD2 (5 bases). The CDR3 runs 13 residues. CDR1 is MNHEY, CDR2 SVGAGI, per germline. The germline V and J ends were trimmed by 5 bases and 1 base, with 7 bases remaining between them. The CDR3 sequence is CASSEAGTDTQYF. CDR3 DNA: TGTGCCAGCAGTGAAGCGGGCACAGATACGCAGTATTTT.

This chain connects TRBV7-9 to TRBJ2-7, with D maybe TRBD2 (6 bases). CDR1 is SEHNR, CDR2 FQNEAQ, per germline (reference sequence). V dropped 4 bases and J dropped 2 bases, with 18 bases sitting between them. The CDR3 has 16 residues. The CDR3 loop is CASSYAPGGDPYEQYF. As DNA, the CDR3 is TGTGCCAGCAGCTACGCCCCGGGCGGGGACCCCTACGAGCAGTACTTC. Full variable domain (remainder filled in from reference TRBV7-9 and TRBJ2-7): DTGVSQNPRHKITKRGQNVTFRCDPISEHNRLYWYRQTLGQGPEFLTYFQNEAQLEKSRLLSDRFSAERPKGSFSTLEIQRTEQGDSAMYLCASSYAPGGDPYEQYFGPGTRLTVT.

As DNA, the CDR3 is TGTGCCAGCAGTTACGCAGGGACTCTCTCCTACGAGCAGTACTTC. It specifies CASSYAGTLSYEQYF. This chain uses TRBV6-5 with TRBJ2-7; a possible D gene is TRBD2 (6 bases). Germline assignment: CDR1 MNHEY and CDR2 SVGAGI. Trimming left V 2 bases short and J 0 bases short, with 11 bases between. The CDR3 has 15 residues.

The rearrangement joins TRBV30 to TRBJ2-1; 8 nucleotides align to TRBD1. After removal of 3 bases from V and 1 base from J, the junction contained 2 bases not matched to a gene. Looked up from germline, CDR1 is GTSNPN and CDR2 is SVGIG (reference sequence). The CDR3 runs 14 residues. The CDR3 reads CAWRGQASYNEQFF. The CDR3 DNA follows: TGTGCCTGGAGGGGACAGGCATCCTACAATGAGCAGTTCTTC.

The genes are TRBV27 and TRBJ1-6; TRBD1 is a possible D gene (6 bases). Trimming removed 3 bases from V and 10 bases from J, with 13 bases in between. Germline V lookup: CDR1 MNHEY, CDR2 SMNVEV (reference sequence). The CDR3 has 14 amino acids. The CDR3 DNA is TGTGCCAGCAGTTTGGATAGGGGGTGGTCACCCCTCCACTTT. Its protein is CASSLDRGWSPLHF.

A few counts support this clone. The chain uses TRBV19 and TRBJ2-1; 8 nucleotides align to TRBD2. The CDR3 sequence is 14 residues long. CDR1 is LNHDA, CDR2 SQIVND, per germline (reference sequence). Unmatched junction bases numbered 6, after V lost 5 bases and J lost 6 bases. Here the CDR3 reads CASSLTGGINEQFF. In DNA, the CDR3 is TGTGCCAGTAGTCTTACGGGGGGGATCAATGAGCAGTTCTTC. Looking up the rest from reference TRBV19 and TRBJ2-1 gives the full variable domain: DGGITQSPKYLFRKEGQNVTLSCEQNLNHDAMYWYRQDPGQGLRLIYYSQIVNDFQKGDIAEGYSVSREKKESFPLTVTSAQKNPTAFYLCASSLTGGINEQFFGPGTRLTVL.

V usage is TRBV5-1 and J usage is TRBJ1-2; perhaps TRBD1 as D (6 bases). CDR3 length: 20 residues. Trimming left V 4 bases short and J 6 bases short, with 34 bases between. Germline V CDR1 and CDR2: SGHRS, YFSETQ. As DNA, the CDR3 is TGCGCCAGCAGCGGGGAACTCGGGGGGCGGAGGGCCATGGAGAGGCATGGCTACACCTTC. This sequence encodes CASSGELGGRRAMERHGYTF.

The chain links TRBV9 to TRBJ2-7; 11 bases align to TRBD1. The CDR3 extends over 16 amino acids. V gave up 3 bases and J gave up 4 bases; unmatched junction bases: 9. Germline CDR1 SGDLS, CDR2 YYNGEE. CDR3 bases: TGTGCCAGCAGCGAGAATCCGGGACAGGGGGGATACGAGCAGTACTTC. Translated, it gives CASSENPGQGGYEQYF.

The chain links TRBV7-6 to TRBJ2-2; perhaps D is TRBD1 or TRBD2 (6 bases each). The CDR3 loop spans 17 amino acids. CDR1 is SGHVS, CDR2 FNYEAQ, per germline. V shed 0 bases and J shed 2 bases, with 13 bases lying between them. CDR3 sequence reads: CASSLASGEENTGELFF. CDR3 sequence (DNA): TGTGCCAGCAGCTTAGCTTCAGGGGAGGAAAACACCGGGGAGCTGTTTTTT.

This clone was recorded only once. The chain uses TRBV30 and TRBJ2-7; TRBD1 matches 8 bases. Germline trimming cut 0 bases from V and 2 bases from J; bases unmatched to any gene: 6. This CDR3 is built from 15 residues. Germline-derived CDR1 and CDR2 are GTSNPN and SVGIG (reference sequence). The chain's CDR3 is CAWSVQPRGPYEQYF. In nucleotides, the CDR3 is TGTGCCTGGAGTGTACAGCCCAGGGGGCCCTACGAGCAGTACTTC. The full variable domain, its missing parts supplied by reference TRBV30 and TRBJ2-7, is SQTIHQWPATLVQPVGSPLSLECTVEGTSNPNLYWYRQAAGRGLQLLFYSVGIGQISSEVPQNLSASRPQDRQFILSSKKLLLSDSGFYLCAWSVQPRGPYEQYFGPGTRLTVT.

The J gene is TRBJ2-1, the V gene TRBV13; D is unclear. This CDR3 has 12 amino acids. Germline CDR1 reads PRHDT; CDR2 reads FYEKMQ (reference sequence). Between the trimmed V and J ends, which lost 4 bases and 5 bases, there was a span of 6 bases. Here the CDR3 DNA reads TGTGCCAGCAGCTCTACAAACAATGAGCAGTTCTTC. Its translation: CASSSTNNEQFF.

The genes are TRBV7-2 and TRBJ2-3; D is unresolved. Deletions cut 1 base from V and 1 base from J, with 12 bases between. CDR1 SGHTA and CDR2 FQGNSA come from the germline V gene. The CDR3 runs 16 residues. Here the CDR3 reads CASSLGLGSRTDTQYF. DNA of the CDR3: TGTGCCAGCAGCTTAGGGCTGGGCAGCCGCACAGATACGCAGTATTTT.

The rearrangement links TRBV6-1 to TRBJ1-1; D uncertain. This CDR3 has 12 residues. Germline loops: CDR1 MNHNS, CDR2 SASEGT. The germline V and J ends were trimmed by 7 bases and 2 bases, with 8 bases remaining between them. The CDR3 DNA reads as TGTGCCAGCAATCTGCTAAACACTGAAGCTTTCTTT. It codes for CASNLLNTEAFF.

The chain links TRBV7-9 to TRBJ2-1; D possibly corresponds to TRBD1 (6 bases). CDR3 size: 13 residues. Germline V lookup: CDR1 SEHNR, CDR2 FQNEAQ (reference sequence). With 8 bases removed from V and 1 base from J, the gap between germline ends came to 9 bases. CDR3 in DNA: TGTGCCAGCGAAGGGGGATCCTACAATGAGCAGTTCTTC. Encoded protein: CASEGGSYNEQFF.

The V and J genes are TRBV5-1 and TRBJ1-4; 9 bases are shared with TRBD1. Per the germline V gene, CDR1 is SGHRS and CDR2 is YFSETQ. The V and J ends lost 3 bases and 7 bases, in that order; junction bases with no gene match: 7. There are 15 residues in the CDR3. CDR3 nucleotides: TGCGCCAGCAGCTACTACAGGGGGCAGGGTGAAAAACTGTTTTTT. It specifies CASSYYRGQGEKLFF.

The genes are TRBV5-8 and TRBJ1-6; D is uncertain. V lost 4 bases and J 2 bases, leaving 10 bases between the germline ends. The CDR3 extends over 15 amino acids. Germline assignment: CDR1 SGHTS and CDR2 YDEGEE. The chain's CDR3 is CASSLNSAYNSPLHF. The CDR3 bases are TGTGCCAGCAGCCTGAACTCCGCCTATAATTCACCCCTCCACTTT. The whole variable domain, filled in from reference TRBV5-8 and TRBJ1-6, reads EAGVTQSPTHLIKTRGQQATLRCSPISGHTSVYWYQQALGLGLQFLLWYDEGEERNRGNFPPRFSGRQFPNYSSELNVNALELEDSALYLCASSLNSAYNSPLHFGNGTRLTVT.